This T cell receptor (beta chain) was retrieved from a study of vaccination and CD4 T cells after COVID-19. At the level of the study: The convalescents were made up of six males and four females, two of whom were Hispanic. A median of 72 days (range 14 to 241) separated dose two from the taking of post-vaccine samples.

General study points: The researchers studied relatively few convalescent patients and omitted early post-infection timepoints.

V gave up 5 bases and J gave up 5 bases; unmatched junction bases: 8. Germline lookup yields CDR1 MDHEN and CDR2 SYDVKM. CDR3 length: 14 amino acids. MiXCR was run by TCRdb on the PCR reads, yielding one entry per CDR3 protein. The sample yields just under 20,000 distinct CDR3 sequences, around 64% seen once. About this clonotype: Antigen specificity is unknown.

The input for sequencing was CD4+ T cells from blood, taken after SARS-CoV-2 vaccination. The clonotype was recovered from a human donor who had recovered from COVID-19. This chain uses TRBV28 with TRBJ1-1, with 7 positions matching TRBD1. CDR3 nucleotides: TGTGCCAGCAGTAAAGGGGGCCAAAAAACTGAAGCTTTCTTT. Translation gives CASSKGGQKTEAFF.